This paragraph covers one T cell receptor beta chain sequence. The sample originates from a study of blood T cell repertoires in COVID-19. Overall study: Sample material is recorded as cDNA or gDNA derived from T cells, B-cell-depleted T cells, or PBMCs.

This table comes from immunoSEQ multiplex PCR, and its TCRdb copy is limited to in-frame clones, with some not included. Here the sample spans more than 95,000 clones, around four fifths being singletons. With V trimmed by 2 bases and J by 1 base, 4 bases remained unmatched. The CDR3 sequence is 15 residues long. Germline V lookup: CDR1 SGHAT, CDR2 FQNNGV. Sequences were obtained from peripheral blood. The TCR sequence derives from a man aged 60 to 75 with acute or convalescent COVID-19. This chain uses TRBV11-2 with TRBJ1-1, with 7 bases that match TRBD1. Written as DNA, the CDR3 is TGTGCCAGCAGCTTATCCGGACAGGCGAACACTGAAGCTTTCTTT. Translation gives CASSLSGQANTEAFF.